This entry concerns a single T cell receptor (beta chain). A few counts support this clone. The antigen it binds to is not known. Within one base of it there is no much larger clone, and no base qualities were kept. This entry belongs to a study of blood T cell repertoires in COVID-19 (TCRdb year 2020). For context, the study as a whole: Samples covering the acute and convalescent phases of COVID-19 were provided by collaborators in the United States, Italy and Spain. The material from the prospective study consisted of cDNA or gDNA derived from T cells, B-cell-depleted T cells, or PBMCs. Subjects who had been exposed to COVID-19, were actively infected with it, or had recovered from it provided the deeply sampled blood TCRbeta repertoires that made up the dataset. The repertoires were made available in a free public database intended to serve as a resource for research on the immune response to SARS-CoV-2. Samples came from the ongoing ImmuneRACE study (first 160 participants) plus 1,254 subjects from 6 global collaborators. Nearly every sample came with metadata listing a de-identified subject ID, COVID-19 status, age in years and sex. Where available, HLA class I and class II types were taken from metadata supplied by the sample provider and were not determined by assay-based typing. General findings and caveats noted by the study authors: Clinical and demographic metadata were provided uncurated, with the amount varying by source and participant.

From the cysteine up to the phenylalanine, the CDR3 has a length of 16 residues. CDR3 DNA only is kept here, 48 bases in frame from base 1. V is cut back by 0 bases and J by 3 bases, with 6 bases in the junction unmatched. CDR1 and CDR2 are drawn from the germline V gene: SGDLS, YYNGEE. Collaborating institutions collected whole blood in K2EDTA tubes following their own protocols. For TCRbeta analysis, collaborators shipped samples as frozen whole blood, isolated PBMCs, or DNA extracted from either of those sample types. TCRbeta CDR3 regions were amplified from genomic DNA using the immunoSEQ Assay, a bias-controlled multiplex PCR. Per the source publication's procedure: Nucleated cell counts per sample were estimated from amplification of reference gene primers within the assay. To quantify the absolute abundance of each unique TCRbeta CDR3 rearrangement, sequence reads were collapsed and filtered. For each sample, productive Simpson clonality was calculated as the square root of Simpson's diversity index over productive rearrangements. TCRdb retrieved this table from immuneACCESS and kept in-frame rearrangements only. Not all clones are present; in checked studies, unresolved V genes account for under half, and no reason is known for the remainder. The V and J calls and clone size were taken over from that table, and D and trimming were inferred from the DNA. In this sample the table shows approximately 160,000 clones, approximately 88% of which occur a single time. About a tenth of the sample comes from the top ten.

The specimen sequenced was peripheral blood. This TCR was recovered from a woman at least 80 years old with active or convalescent COVID-19. Rearrangement joined TRBV9 to TRBJ1-5, with 7 bases in between that match TRBD1. The CDR3 region reads CASSVDGRGFNQPQHF. Here is the DNA: TGTGCCAGCAGCGTAGATGGCAGGGGGTTCAATCAGCCCCAGCATTTT.